The sequence of this TCR beta chain was determined in a study of T cell responses to AZD1222 COVID-19 vaccine. In the case of this clone: Antigen specificity is unknown.

This CDR3 is built from 20 residues. J lost 4 bases, V lost 5 bases, and 17 bases had no gene match. Germline V gene sequence: CDR1 SGHVS, CDR2 FQNEAQ. Assay used: immunoSEQ multiplex PCR; TCRdb lists only in-frame clones, some missing. Found here are around 50,000 clones, 84% of them singletons; the top ten hold roughly 10%. Findings of the study overall: Of the AZD1222 recipients, only 5 to 7 were seropositive at baseline. Donors in the cohort were predominantly white British and more often female, and clonal diversity was possibly underestimated. Sampling captured repertoires only after the peak T cell response.

The sequencing used peripheral blood, collected on day 0 of AZD1222 vaccination. The chain employs TRBV7-8 and TRBJ2-2; 12 nucleotides align to TRBD1. The TCR originated in an adult in good health. CDR3 amino acids: CASSLPRPGQGAEGTGELFF. The CDR3 DNA is TGTGCCAGCAGCCTCCCCCGACCGGGACAGGGGGCGGAAGGCACCGGGGAGCTGTTTTTT.